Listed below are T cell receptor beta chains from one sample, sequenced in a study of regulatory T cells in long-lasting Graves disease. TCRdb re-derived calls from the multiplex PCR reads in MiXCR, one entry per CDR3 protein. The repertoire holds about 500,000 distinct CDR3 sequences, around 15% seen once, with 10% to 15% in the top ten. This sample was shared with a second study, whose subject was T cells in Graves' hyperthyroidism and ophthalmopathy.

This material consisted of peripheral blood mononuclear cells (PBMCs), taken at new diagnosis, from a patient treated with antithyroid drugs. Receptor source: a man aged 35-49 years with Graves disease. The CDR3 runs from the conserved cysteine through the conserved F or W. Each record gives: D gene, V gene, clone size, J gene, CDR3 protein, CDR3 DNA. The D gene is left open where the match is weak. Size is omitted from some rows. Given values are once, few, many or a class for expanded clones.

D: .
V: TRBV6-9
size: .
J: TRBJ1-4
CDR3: CASSYDSRATNEKLFF
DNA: TGTGCCAGCAGTTACGATTCCCGAGCAACTAATGAAAAACTGTTTTTT

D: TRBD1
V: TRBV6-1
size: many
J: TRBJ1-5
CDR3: CASRDRDRDQPQHF
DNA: TGTGCCAGCAGGGACAGGGATCGCGATCAGCCCCAGCATTTT

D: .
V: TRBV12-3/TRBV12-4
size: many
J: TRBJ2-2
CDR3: CASRPGRTTGELFF
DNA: TGTGCCAGCAGACCGGGACGGACCACCGGGGAGCTGTTTTTT

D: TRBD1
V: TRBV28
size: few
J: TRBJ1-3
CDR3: CASSLPGGSFGNIIYF
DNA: TGTGCCAGCAGTTTACCAGGGGGATCCTTCGGAAACATCATATATTTT

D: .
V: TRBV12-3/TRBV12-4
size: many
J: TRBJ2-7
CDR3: CASSLELSYEQYF
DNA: TGTGCCAGCAGTTTGGAGCTCTCCTACGAGCAGTACTTC

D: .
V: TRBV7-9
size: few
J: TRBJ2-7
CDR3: CASSFGQGTEQYF
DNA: TGTGCCAGCAGCTTTGGGCAGGGAACCGAGCAGTACTTC

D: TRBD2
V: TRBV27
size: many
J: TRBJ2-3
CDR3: CASSLAGDQWGTQYF
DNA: TGTGCCAGCAGTTTAGCGGGAGACCAGTGGGGTACGCAGTATTTT

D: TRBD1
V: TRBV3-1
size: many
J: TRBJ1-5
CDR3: CASSHQTGGNQPQHF
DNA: TGTGCCAGCAGCCACCAAACAGGGGGCAATCAGCCCCAGCATTTT

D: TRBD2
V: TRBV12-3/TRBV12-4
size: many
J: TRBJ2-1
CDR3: CASRTSGKVYNEQFF
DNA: TGTGCCAGCAGGACTAGCGGGAAGGTCTACAATGAGCAGTTCTTC

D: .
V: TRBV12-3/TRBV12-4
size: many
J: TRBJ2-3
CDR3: CASSFWRITDTQYF
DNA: TGTGCCAGCAGTTTCTGGCGGATCACAGATACGCAGTATTTT

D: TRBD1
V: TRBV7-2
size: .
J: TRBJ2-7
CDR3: CASSYTGTGGSYEQYF
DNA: TGTGCCAGCAGCTACACCGGGACAGGGGGTTCCTACGAGCAGTACTTC

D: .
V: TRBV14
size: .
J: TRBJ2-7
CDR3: CASSQGGNEQYF
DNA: TGTGCCAGCAGCCAAGGGGGCAACGAGCAGTACTTC

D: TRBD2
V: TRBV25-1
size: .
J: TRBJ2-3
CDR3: CASSVPSGGTDTQYF
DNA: TGTGCCAGCAGTGTCCCTAGCGGAGGCACAGATACGCAGTATTTT

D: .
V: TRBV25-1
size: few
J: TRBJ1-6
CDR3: CASSELGGLTPLHF
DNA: TGTGCCAGCAGTGAATTGGGGGGCTTGACACCCCTCCACTTT

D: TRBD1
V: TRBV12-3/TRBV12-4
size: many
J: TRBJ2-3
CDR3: CASSTNRGPRTDTQYF
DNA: TGTGCCAGCAGTACCAACAGGGGACCGCGCACAGATACGCAGTATTTT

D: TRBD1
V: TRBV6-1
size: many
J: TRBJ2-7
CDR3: CASSEPSDRVSSYEQYF
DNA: TGTGCCAGCAGTGAACCTTCGGACAGGGTAAGCTCCTACGAGCAGTACTTC

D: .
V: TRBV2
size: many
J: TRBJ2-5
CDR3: CASSEAGGREQETQYF
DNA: TGTGCCAGCAGTGAAGCCGGGGGGCGCGAACAAGAGACCCAGTACTTC

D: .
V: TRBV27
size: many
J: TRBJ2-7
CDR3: CASSSLASYEQYF
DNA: TGTGCCAGCAGTTCCCTAGCGAGCTACGAGCAGTACTTC

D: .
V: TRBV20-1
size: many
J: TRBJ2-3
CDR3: CSAEVSAGTDTQYF
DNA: TGCAGTGCCGAGGTCAGCGCCGGCACAGATACGCAGTATTTT

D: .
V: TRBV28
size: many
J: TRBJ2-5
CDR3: CATQDARSETQYF
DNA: TGTGCCACCCAAGATGCCCGGTCCGAGACCCAGTACTTC

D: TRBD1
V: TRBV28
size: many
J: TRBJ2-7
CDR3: CASSFRGQGSYEQYF
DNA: TGTGCCAGCAGCTTCCGAGGACAGGGCTCCTACGAGCAGTACTTC

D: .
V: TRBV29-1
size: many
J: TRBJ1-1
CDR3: CSVVGARGTEAFF
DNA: TGCAGCGTTGTCGGGGCGCGTGGCACTGAAGCTTTCTTT

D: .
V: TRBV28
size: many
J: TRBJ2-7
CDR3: CASSMDSVIPYEQYF
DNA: TGTGCCAGCAGTATGGACAGCGTCATCCCCTACGAGCAGTACTTC

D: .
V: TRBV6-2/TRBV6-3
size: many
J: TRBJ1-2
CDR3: CASSETTTGNYGYTF
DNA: TGTGCCAGCAGTGAAACTACGACTGGTAACTATGGCTACACCTTC

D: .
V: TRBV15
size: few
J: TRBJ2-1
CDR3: CATSRGSGDEQFF
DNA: TGTGCCACCAGCAGAGGTTCAGGGGATGAGCAGTTCTTC

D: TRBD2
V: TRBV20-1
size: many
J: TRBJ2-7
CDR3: CTVRASGTYEQYF
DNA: TGCACAGTTAGGGCTAGCGGGACCTACGAGCAGTACTTC

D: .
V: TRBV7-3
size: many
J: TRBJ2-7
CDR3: CASSVGAWADEQYF
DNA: TGTGCCAGCAGCGTAGGGGCCTGGGCGGACGAGCAGTACTTC

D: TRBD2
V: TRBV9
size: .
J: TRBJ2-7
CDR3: CASSVGLAVSEQYF
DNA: TGTGCCAGCAGCGTCGGACTAGCGGTCTCCGAGCAGTACTTC

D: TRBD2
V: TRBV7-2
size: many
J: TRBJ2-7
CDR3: CASSPREGAAYEQYF
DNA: TGTGCCAGCAGCCCCAGGGAGGGAGCTGCCTACGAGCAGTACTTC

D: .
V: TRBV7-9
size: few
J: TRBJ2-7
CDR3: CASTPSGTSAYEQYF
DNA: TGTGCCAGCACCCCGTCCGGGACCAGTGCCTACGAGCAGTACTTC

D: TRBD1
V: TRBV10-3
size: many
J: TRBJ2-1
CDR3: CAIRRTGDYNEQFF
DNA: TGTGCCATCAGAAGGACAGGGGACTACAATGAGCAGTTCTTC

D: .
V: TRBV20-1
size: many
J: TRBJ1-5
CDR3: CSAGELLGNQPQHF
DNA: TGCAGTGCTGGAGAGTTGTTAGGCAATCAGCCCCAGCATTTT

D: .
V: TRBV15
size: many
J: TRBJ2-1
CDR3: CATSWTRARGNNEQFF
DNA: TGTGCCACCAGCTGGACTCGAGCGAGGGGAAACAATGAGCAGTTCTTC

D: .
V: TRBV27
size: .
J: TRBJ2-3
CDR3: CARKFRREGELRDTQYF
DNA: TGTGCCAGAAAATTCCGACGAGAGGGCGAGCTCCGAGATACGCAGTATTTT

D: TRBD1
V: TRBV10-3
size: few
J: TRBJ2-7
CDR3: CANGGQDYEQYF
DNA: TGTGCCAACGGGGGACAGGACTACGAGCAGTACTTC

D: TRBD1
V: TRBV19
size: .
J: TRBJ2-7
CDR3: CASSSGQGSSYEQYF
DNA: TGTGCCAGTAGTAGCGGACAGGGTAGCTCCTACGAGCAGTACTTC

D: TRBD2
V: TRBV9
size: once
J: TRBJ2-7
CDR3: CASSVASGGRETSGRSNEQYF
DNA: TGTGCCAGCAGCGTAGCATCGGGGGGACGGGAGACTAGCGGGAGGTCGAACGAGCAGTACTTC

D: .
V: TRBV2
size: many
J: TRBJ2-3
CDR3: CASGGNTDTQYF
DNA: TGTGCCAGCGGGGGTAACACAGATACGCAGTATTTT

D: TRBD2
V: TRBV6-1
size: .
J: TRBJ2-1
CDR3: CASSPPGLAGALQFF
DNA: TGTGCCAGCAGCCCTCCCGGACTAGCGGGAGCTCTTCAGTTCTTC

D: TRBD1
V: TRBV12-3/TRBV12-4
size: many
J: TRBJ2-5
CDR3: CASRGTGEQETQYF
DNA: TGTGCCAGCAGAGGGACAGGGGAACAAGAGACCCAGTACTTC

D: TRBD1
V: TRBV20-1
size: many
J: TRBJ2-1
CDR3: CSARPGTGVNEQFF
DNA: TGCAGTGCCCGCCCAGGGACAGGGGTTAATGAGCAGTTCTTC

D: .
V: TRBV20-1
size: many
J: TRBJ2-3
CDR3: CSAREFLIANTQYF
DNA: TGCAGTGCTAGAGAGTTTCTGATCGCGAATACGCAGTATTTT

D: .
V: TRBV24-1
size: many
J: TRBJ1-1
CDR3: CATSDLFPAFLNTEAFF
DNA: TGTGCCACCAGTGATTTGTTTCCGGCCTTTCTGAACACTGAAGCTTTCTTT

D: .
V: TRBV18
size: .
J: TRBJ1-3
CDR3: CASSPTGLRGSGNTIYF
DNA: TGTGCCAGCTCACCCACAGGGCTCAGGGGCTCTGGAAACACCATATATTTT

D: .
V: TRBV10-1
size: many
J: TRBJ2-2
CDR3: CASSESTSANTGELFF
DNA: TGCGCCAGCAGTGAGTCGACGTCTGCGAACACCGGGGAGCTGTTTTTT

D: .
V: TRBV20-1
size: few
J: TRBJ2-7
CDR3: CSASRKQRTEQYF
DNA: TGCAGTGCTAGTCGGAAACAGAGGACCGAGCAGTACTTC

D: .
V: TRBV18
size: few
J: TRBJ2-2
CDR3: CASSQRRTTNTGELFF
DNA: TGTGCCAGCTCACAACGACGGACAACGAACACCGGGGAGCTGTTTTTT

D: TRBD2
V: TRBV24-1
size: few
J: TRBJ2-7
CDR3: CATSGETSGTHEQYF
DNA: TGTGCCACCAGTGGGGAGACTAGCGGGACCCACGAGCAGTACTTC

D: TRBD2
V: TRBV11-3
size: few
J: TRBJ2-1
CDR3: CASSLSGRVYNEQFF
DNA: TGTGCCAGCAGCTTAAGCGGGAGGGTTTACAATGAGCAGTTCTTC

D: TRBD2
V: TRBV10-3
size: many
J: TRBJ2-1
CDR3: CATGLAGVGVEQFF
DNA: TGTGCCACGGGATTAGCGGGAGTTGGTGTTGAGCAGTTCTTC

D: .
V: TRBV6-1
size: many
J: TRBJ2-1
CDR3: CASSPGGLYNEQFF
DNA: TGTGCCAGCAGTCCCGGGGGCCTCTACAATGAGCAGTTCTTC

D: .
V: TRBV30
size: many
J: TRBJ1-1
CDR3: CAYKARVNTEAFF
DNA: TGTGCCTATAAAGCTCGAGTTAACACTGAAGCTTTCTTT

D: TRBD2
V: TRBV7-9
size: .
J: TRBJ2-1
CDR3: CASSLATSGGGDEQFF
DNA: TGTGCCAGCAGCTTAGCCACTAGCGGGGGGGGCGATGAGCAGTTCTTC

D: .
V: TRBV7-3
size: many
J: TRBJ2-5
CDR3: CASSYDRTETQYF
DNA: TGTGCCAGCAGCTACGACAGGACGGAGACCCAGTACTTC